The 15 T cell receptor beta chains below all came from one sample that was sequenced in a study of blood T cells in healthy people across ages. It was with a sample-barcoded 5' primer and a J-beta primer mix that a second PCR of roughly 7 to 12 cycles was run. TCRdb re-analysed the 5' RACE reads in MiXCR, keeping a single row per CDR3 protein. The sample lists approximately 800,000 distinct CDR3 sequences; roughly 50% were seen once. The specimen was blood. The receptor source for this set is a man aged 40-50 years in good health.

The rearrangement joins TRBV5-8 to TRBJ2-4, with D maybe TRBD2 (6 bases). Trimming stripped 6 bases from V and 8 bases from J, with 21 bases between. Germline V gives CDR1 SGHTS, CDR2 YDEGEE. This CDR3 comprises 15 residues. CDR3 DNA: TGTGCCAGCAACAAACGGACGGGGGAGATGGACATTCAGTACTTC. Translating it yields CASNKRTGEMDIQYF.

The chain carries TRBV7-9 and TRBJ2-7, with a tentative D call TRBD1 (6 bases). Between the trimmed V and J ends, which lost 4 bases and 1 base, there was a span of 11 bases. There are 14 residues in the CDR3. Germline lookup yields CDR1 SEHNR and CDR2 FQNEAQ (reference sequence). The CDR3 loop is CASSSTDRSYEQYF. CDR3 nucleotides: TGTGCCAGCAGCTCAACCGACAGGTCCTACGAGCAGTACTTC.

In this sample, this clonotype turned up a few times. V and J are TRBV12-3 or TRBV12-4 and TRBJ1-2, with D maybe TRBD1 (6 bases). Trimming cost V 11 bases and J 2 bases, with 9 bases left between them. The CDR3 covers 11 residues. The CDR3 spells CALTGNYGYTF. The CDR3 DNA follows: TGTGCCCTCACAGGGAACTATGGCTACACCTTC.

V gene TRBV30 combines with J gene TRBJ1-2, with a weak D call TRBD1 (5 bases). CDR1 is GTSNPN, CDR2 SVGIG, per germline (reference sequence). CDR3 length: 14 residues. The V end was cut by 2 bases, the J end by 6 bases, with 16 bases between. CDR3 protein: CAWSFGGTKNGYTF. CDR3 coding DNA: TGTGCCTGGAGTTTTGGGGGTACTAAAAATGGCTACACCTTC. The full variable domain, completed using reference TRBV30 and TRBJ1-2, is SQTIHQWPATLVQPVGSPLSLECTVEGTSNPNLYWYRQAAGRGLQLLFYSVGIGQISSEVPQNLSASRPQDRQFILSSKKLLLSDSGFYLCAWSFGGTKNGYTFGSGTRLTVV.

This clonotype was recorded a few times. The CDR3 is CASSPQGAREQYF. The CDR3, as DNA: TGTGCCAGCAGCCCCCAGGGGGCGCGAGAGCAGTACTTC. The rearrangement joins TRBV3-1 to TRBJ2-7, with 8 bases that match TRBD1. The CDR3 is 13 residues long. Germline V gene data show CDR1 as LGHDT and CDR2 as YNNKEL (reference sequence). V lost 4 bases to trimming and J lost 7 bases; unmatched junction nucleotides: 6.

This clonotype was seen a handful of times. The chain links TRBV13 to TRBJ2-7; D is possibly TRBD1 (5 bases). Germline lookup yields CDR1 PRHDT and CDR2 FYEKMQ (reference sequence). V shed 4 bases and J shed 5 bases, with 15 bases lying between them. The CDR3 runs 14 residues. DNA of the CDR3: TGTGCCAGCAGCTCCCAGGGAAATGCGAACGAGCAGTACTTC. Translating gives CASSSQGNANEQYF.

In its sample, this clonotype was seen a few times. The chain joins TRBV20-1 to TRBJ2-4, with 7 bases lining up with TRBD1. Per the germline V gene, CDR1 is DFQATT and CDR2 is SNEGSKA (reference sequence). The CDR3 totals 14 residues. V shed 5 bases, J shed 3 bases, and the junction held 7 bases outside the gene matches. The CDR3 region has the DNA TGCAGTGCTGCACAGGGGTTAGACAAAAACATTCAGTACTTC. Residues: CSAAQGLDKNIQYF.

This clonotype has more than one count but fewer than ten. The chain recombines TRBV12-3 or TRBV12-4 with TRBJ2-5, with 7 bases identical to TRBD2. V shed 3 bases, J shed 5 bases, and the junction held 12 bases outside the gene matches. The CDR3 extends over 16 amino acids. CDR3 bases: TGTGCCAGCAGTTTTAGGACTAGTAGTCCTCGGGAGACCCAGTACTTC. This encodes CASSFRTSSPRETQYF.

The chain joins TRBV7-2 to TRBJ2-5; 9 bases map to TRBD2. The CDR3 is made up of 15 amino acids. Germline assignment: CDR1 SGHTA and CDR2 FQGNSA. V was pared by 7 bases and J by 1 base, with 7 bases of the junction left unmatched. This CDR3 reads CASKRTSAPQETQYF. CDR3 nucleotide sequence: TGTGCCAGCAAACGGACTAGCGCGCCCCAAGAGACCCAGTACTTC.

This clonotype came up a few times. The chain links TRBV15 to TRBJ2-5, with a weak D call TRBD2 (5 bases). CDR3 size: 15 residues. In germline, CDR1 is LNHNV, CDR2 YYDKDF (reference sequence). The V gene lost 0 bases and the J gene lost 4 bases, with 12 bases spanning the gap. The CDR3 region is CATSRDPGSGETQYF. DNA for the CDR3: TGTGCCACCAGCAGAGATCCGGGGAGCGGAGAGACCCAGTACTTC.

The genes are TRBV29-1 and TRBJ2-3, with 11 bases lining up with TRBD1. The V gene's germline CDR1 is SQVTM and CDR2 ANQGSEA. The CDR3 has 18 amino acids. Trimming took 4 bases from V and 3 from J; bases not matched to a gene: 15. CDR3 sequence reads: CSVGRLSWTGGATDTQYF. The DNA of the CDR3 is TGCAGCGTTGGGCGATTGTCGTGGACAGGGGGCGCGACAGATACGCAGTATTTT.

This clonotype was found a few times. The V gene is TRBV5-1, the J gene TRBJ2-1; TRBD2 matches at 8 bases. Losses at the gene ends were 1 base for V and 4 bases for J; bases not matched to a gene: 4. The CDR3 extends over 15 amino acids. Looked up from germline, CDR1 is SGHRS and CDR2 is YFSETQ. The CDR3, as DNA: TGCGCCAGCAGCTTGCTGACTAGCGAATACAATGAGCAGTTCTTC. Translation: CASSLLTSEYNEQFF.

This rearrangement joins TRBV9 to TRBJ2-3; 15 nucleotides agree with TRBD2. V lost 3 bases and J lost 5; bases outside the gene matches: 4. The CDR3 has 16 residues. Germline V gene sequence: CDR1 SGDLS, CDR2 YYNGEE. CDR3 loop: CASSEGLAGGKDTQYF. The CDR3 coding sequence is TGTGCCAGCAGCGAGGGACTAGCGGGGGGAAAAGATACGCAGTATTTT. Full variable domain (outside the CDR3, taken from reference TRBV9 and TRBJ2-3): DSGVTQTPKHLITATGQRVTLRCSPRSGDLSVYWYQQSLDQGLQFLIQYYNGEERAKGNILERFSAQQFPDLHSELNLSSLELGDSALYFCASSEGLAGGKDTQYFGPGTRLTVL.

The chain links TRBV12-3 or TRBV12-4 to TRBJ2-1; D is uncertain. This CDR3 region has 14 residues. Between the trimmed V and J ends, which lost 5 bases and 8 bases, there was a span of 16 bases. The CDR3 bases are TGTGCCAGCAGTCCGGAGTTAGAAGTCTATGAGCAGTTCTTC. Translated: CASSPELEVYEQFF.

The rearrangement uses TRBV29-1 and TRBJ2-1; 9 bases align to TRBD1. This CDR3 has 13 residues. The V segment lost 6 bases and the J segment 2 bases; nucleotides outside the gene matches: 2. The germline gives CDR1 SQVTM, CDR2 ANQGSEA. The CDR3 reads CSVGQGPYNEQFF. CDR3 coding DNA: TGCAGCGTGGGACAGGGCCCCTACAATGAGCAGTTCTTC.